The present T cell receptor beta chain was sequenced within a study of beta chain features in type 1 diabetes. Expressed TCRB transcripts got sequenced, as all isolated RNA was reverse transcribed. Profiling relied on immunoSEQ multiplex PCR, and the TCRdb table lists in-frame clones only, not all of them. The sample records a few hundred thousand clones, around 15% being singletons. J was trimmed by 2 bases and V by 6 bases; bases with no gene match: 9. The CDR3 has 15 residues. Germline assignment: CDR1 MDHEN and CDR2 SYDVKM. The specimen sequenced was naive CD4+ T cells from blood. The chain uses TRBV28 and TRBJ1-2; 7 bases are shared with TRBD1. The sequence was obtained from a young woman in good health. In nucleotides, the CDR3 is TGTGCCAGCAGGTTTAGGGCAGGGGGAAACTATGGCTACACCTTC. Translating it yields CASRFRAGGNYGYTF.